This T cell receptor (beta chain) was sequenced in a study of human T cells and chemical hapten exposure. The CDR3 is 12 amino acids. Germline V gene data show CDR1 as SGHVS and CDR2 as FQNEAQ. The V end was cut by 3 bases, the J end by 2 bases, with 4 bases between. This sample's time point: healthy volunteer bleed at 6 weeks. Unseparated into fractions, whole blood served as the source from which total RNA was extracted. This clonotype was seen ten or more times. The antigen remains unidentified. Library preparation tagged each individual cDNA molecule with a unique molecular identifier. One entry per CDR3 protein results from TCRdb running MiXCR on the RACE reads. The sample yields 60,000 to 90,000 distinct CDR3 sequences, 8.5% to 9.5% seen once. Study-level results: TCRs above 1 in 1000 frequency did not change with DPC sensitization.

This chain connects TRBV7-8 to TRBJ2-5; D gene ambiguous. The material sequenced was whole blood. This TCR came from a female donor in good health. Some clones in this sample may be carry-over from other donors' samples. CDR3 sequence reads: CASSLIQETQYF. CDR3 in DNA: TGTGCCAGCAGCTTGATACAAGAGACCCAGTACTTC.